One and the same sample provided the 29 T cell receptor beta chains below, sequenced in a study of shared clonotypes between healthy human individuals. Sequencing used immunoSEQ multiplex PCR; TCRdb keeps in-frame clones, though not all of them. The data show about 1 million clones, roughly 80% seen once. Sequencing was done on a sample of memory CD4+ T cells sorted from blood. The sample's subset: CD45RA-negative fraction. These receptors were taken from a man aged 18 to 29 in good health.

This chain links TRBV9 with TRBJ2-2; 10 bases align to TRBD2. Germline assignment: CDR1 SGDLS and CDR2 YYNGEE. The CDR3 contains 15 residues. The V gene end was trimmed by 4 bases and the J gene end by 5 bases; junction bases not matched to a gene: 5. DNA for the CDR3: TGTGCCAGCAGCACGGGTAGCGGGAGGACCGGGGAGCTGTTTTTT. Its protein is CASSTGSGRTGELFF.

The chain couples TRBV28 to TRBJ2-7; a weak D match, TRBD1 (5 bases). This CDR3 is built from 16 residues. V was pared by 5 bases and J by 3 bases, with 20 bases between. The germline V gene encodes CDR1 MDHEN and CDR2 SYDVKM. CDR3 sequence (DNA): TGTGCCAGCAGTGGGGCCCTCGATGCCACCATCTACGAGCAGTACTTC. It encodes CASSGALDATIYEQYF. The whole variable domain, filled in from reference TRBV28 and TRBJ2-7, reads DVKVTQSSRYLVKRTGEKVFLECVQDMDHENMFWYRQDPGLGLRLIYFSYDVKMKEKGDIPEGYSVSREKKERFSLILESASTNQTSMYLCASSGALDATIYEQYFGPGTRLTVT.

This clone was found once. The chain combines TRBV5-4 with TRBJ1-1; D is undetermined. The CDR3 extends over 15 amino acids. Deletions cut 4 bases from V and 1 base from J, with 14 bases between. The V gene's germline CDR1 is SGHNT and CDR2 YYREEE (reference sequence). In nucleotides, the CDR3 is TGTGCCAGCAGCCCCGCGGGTCGCCAGAACACTGAAGCTTTCTTT. Encoded protein: CASSPAGRQNTEAFF.

As DNA, the CDR3 is TGTGCCAGCAGCTTGGGGGCCACGCGGGATACGCAGTATTTT. It is translated as CASSLGATRDTQYF. The chain employs TRBV11-3 and TRBJ2-3, with a weak D call TRBD1 (6 bases). CDR3 length: 14 residues. Germline V lookup: CDR1 SGHNT, CDR2 YENEEA. The germline V and J ends were trimmed by 3 bases and 6 bases, with 13 bases remaining between them.

The rearrangement links TRBV10-3 to TRBJ2-3; D might be TRBD2 (6 bases). This CDR3 region has 15 residues. The germline V and J ends were trimmed by 11 bases and 6 bases, with 24 bases remaining between them. Germline V gene data show CDR1 as ENHRY and CDR2 as SYGVKD. DNA for the CDR3: TGTGCCTTCTCCGCCACGGGACTCCGAGCGGATACGCAGTATTTT. Protein: CAFSATGLRADTQYF.

V is TRBV11-2 and J is TRBJ2-7, with 12 nucleotides matching TRBD1. This CDR3 has 17 amino acids. Germline CDR1 is SGHAT and CDR2 is FQNNGV. J lost 4 bases, V lost 1 base, and 8 bases had no gene match. The CDR3 DNA sequence: TGTGCCAGCAGCTTAGCCCCGGGACAGGGGGCGAAGTACGAGCAGTACTTC. Translating gives CASSLAPGQGAKYEQYF.

The chain combines TRBV28 with TRBJ1-2; D ambiguous. V gave up 5 bases and J gave up 12 bases, with 16 bases separating them. CDR1 is MDHEN, CDR2 SYDVKM, per germline. The CDR3 is made up of 12 amino acids. The CDR3 spells CASSPLGREDTF. DNA of the CDR3: TGTGCCAGCAGTCCCCTGGGGAGGGAAGACACCTTC.

The V call is TRBV7-9, the J call TRBJ1-1, with TRBD1 matching 10 bases. The CDR3 extends over 15 amino acids. CDR1 SEHNR and CDR2 FQNEAQ come from the germline V gene (reference sequence). With V trimmed by 5 bases and J by 1 base, 4 bases remained unmatched. This CDR3 reads CASSNRDRGNTEAFF. CDR3 coding DNA: TGTGCCAGCAGCAACCGGGACAGGGGGAACACTGAAGCTTTCTTT.

The chain couples TRBV19 to TRBJ1-2; D remains unclear. Between the trimmed V and J ends, which lost 1 base and 0 bases, there was a span of 6 bases. The germline V gene has CDR1 LNHDA and CDR2 SQIVND (reference sequence). This CDR3 is built from 14 residues. The CDR3 sequence is CASSIAGANYGYTF. CDR3 bases: TGTGCCAGTAGTATAGCCGGAGCTAACTATGGCTACACCTTC.

This clone has a single count. A junction end diverges from the germline sequence, so it may reflect a read error. J is TRBJ1-6 and V is TRBV12-5; 8 nucleotides match TRBD1. This CDR3 contains 16 residues. Germline values: CDR1 LGHNT, CDR2 FRNRAP. CDR3 sequence (DNA): TGTGCTGGCAGGGGGCCCGAGGTTAAGTATACTTCACCCCTCCACTTT. Residues: CAGRGPEVKYTSPLHF.

V usage is TRBV6-1 and J usage is TRBJ1-5, with TRBD1 identical over 7 bases. CDR1 is MNHNS, CDR2 SASEGT, per germline. J lost 6 bases, V lost 0 bases, and 2 bases had no gene match. The CDR3 runs to 14 residues. The CDR3 is CASSEAGGLQPQHF. CDR3 DNA: TGTGCCAGCAGTGAAGCAGGGGGCCTTCAGCCCCAGCATTTT.

This chain links TRBV19 with TRBJ2-2; 8 bases are a match to TRBD2. The CDR3 length is 16 residues. Trimming took 3 bases from V and 3 from J; bases not matched to a gene: 6. Germline-derived CDR1 and CDR2 are LNHDA and SQIVND (reference sequence). The CDR3: CASSIGGVSYTGELFF. The CDR3 bases are TGTGCCAGTAGTATCGGGGGGGTGTCCTACACCGGGGAGCTGTTTTTT.

The J gene is TRBJ2-5, the V gene TRBV4-3; D gene unclear. This CDR3 has 15 amino acids. Germline V lookup: CDR1 LGHNA, CDR2 YSLEER. Trimming cost V 0 bases and J 1 base, with 9 bases left between them. As DNA, the CDR3 is TGCGCCAGCAGCCAAGAAAGGCGGCCCCAAGAGACCCAGTACTTC. Residues: CASSQERRPQETQYF.

V gene TRBV5-4 combines with J gene TRBJ2-3; possible D gene TRBD1, 5 bases. The V end was cut by 4 bases, the J end by 4 bases, with 13 bases between. Per the germline V gene, CDR1 is SGHNT and CDR2 is YYREEE (reference sequence). The CDR3 runs to 14 residues. CDR3 coding DNA: TGTGCCAGCAGCCCCGAAGGCAGGGCAGATACGCAGTATTTT. Protein: CASSPEGRADTQYF.

The rearrangement uses TRBV5-1 and TRBJ2-3; D not resolved. This CDR3 region has 13 residues. V gave up 0 bases and J gave up 4 bases, with 6 bases separating them. The germline V gene has CDR1 SGHRS and CDR2 YFSETQ. CDR3 amino acids: CASSLALPDTQYF. The CDR3 nucleotides read TGCGCCAGCAGCTTGGCCCTTCCAGATACGCAGTATTTT.

This chain connects TRBV28 to TRBJ1-2; tentative D call: TRBD1 (6 bases). Germline V CDR1 and CDR2: MDHEN, SYDVKM. The CDR3 loop spans 15 amino acids. Trimming took 7 bases from V and 6 from J, leaving 21 bases between them. The CDR3 loop reads CASILSAGALNGYTF. CDR3 nucleotides: TGTGCCAGCATCCTAAGTGCAGGGGCTCTGAATGGCTACACCTTC.

The rearrangement links TRBV2 to TRBJ1-3; TRBD1 aligns across 8 bases. Germline V CDR1 and CDR2: SNHLY, FYNNEI. The V and J ends lost 9 bases and 4 bases, in that order; junction bases with no gene match: 11. The CDR3 has 15 amino acids. The CDR3 DNA follows: TGTGCCAGTCTGGAAACAGGGGGTCCAGGAAACACCATATATTTT. This gives the protein CASLETGGPGNTIYF.

The CDR3 is CASSESGKGLLGYTF. CDR3 in DNA: TGTGCCAGCAGTGAATCGGGGAAGGGATTATTAGGCTACACCTTC. V is TRBV2 and J is TRBJ1-2; D call uncertain. CDR1 SNHLY and CDR2 FYNNEI come from the germline V gene. Trimming cost V 2 bases and J 8 bases, with 18 bases left between them. This CDR3 is built from 15 residues. Using reference TRBV2 and TRBJ1-2 for the parts outside the CDR3, the full variable domain is EPEVTQTPSHQVTQMGQEVILRCVPISNHLYFYWYRQILGQKVEFLVSFYNNEISEKSEIFDDQFSVERPDGSNFTLKIRSTKLEDSAMYFCASSESGKGLLGYTFGSGTRLTVV.

The V call is TRBV2, the J call TRBJ2-7; 7 bases are shared with TRBD1. In germline, CDR1 is SNHLY, CDR2 FYNNEI. The CDR3 contains 14 residues. The V and J ends lost 6 bases and 4 bases, in that order; junction bases with no gene match: 9. CDR3 residues: CASRGQPNFYEQYF. CDR3 in DNA: TGTGCCAGCAGGGGACAGCCAAACTTTTACGAGCAGTACTTC.

This clone was seen a handful of times. Other DNA sequences in the sample encode the same CDR3. The CDR3 nucleotides are TGTGCCATCAGTGAGTCGGGAGATACGCAGTATTTT. It specifies CAISESGDTQYF. The J gene is TRBJ2-3, the V gene TRBV10-3, with no clear D. Germline lookup yields CDR1 ENHRY and CDR2 SYGVKD. V was shortened by 0 bases and J by 5 bases, with 3 bases between the two germline ends. CDR3 length: 12 amino acids.

The chain is built from TRBV2 and TRBJ2-3; D uncertain. This CDR3 has 14 residues. The germline V gene has CDR1 SNHLY and CDR2 FYNNEI. The V end was cut by 1 base, the J end by 0 bases, with 5 bases between. CDR3 DNA sequence: TGTGCCAGCAGTGAAGGGGTTAGCACAGATACGCAGTATTTT. It specifies CASSEGVSTDTQYF.

This chain joins TRBV9 and TRBJ1-2; 7 bases map to TRBD1. The germline V gene encodes CDR1 SGDLS and CDR2 YYNGEE. Trimming took 2 bases from V and 7 from J; bases not matched to a gene: 11. This CDR3 region has 15 residues. The CDR3 nucleotides read TGTGCCAGCAGCGTTCAAGACAGGGATTACTCTGGCTACACCTTC. This gives the protein CASSVQDRDYSGYTF. The whole variable domain, remainder taken from reference TRBV9 and TRBJ1-2, is DSGVTQTPKHLITATGQRVTLRCSPRSGDLSVYWYQQSLDQGLQFLIQYYNGEERAKGNILERFSAQQFPDLHSELNLSSLELGDSALYFCASSVQDRDYSGYTFGSGTRLTVV.

V gene TRBV28 combines with J gene TRBJ1-5; no definite D call. CDR1 is MDHEN and CDR2 is SYDVKM in the germline V gene. The CDR3 spans 15 residues. V was trimmed by 8 bases and J by 2 bases, leaving 16 bases between them. The DNA of the CDR3 is TGTGCCAGCCTCTTAGTAGGGCGAGGCAATCAGCCCCAGCATTTT. It translates to CASLLVGRGNQPQHF.

The gene calls are TRBV30 and TRBJ2-7; the D is unclear. Trimming stripped 2 bases from V and 5 bases from J, with 4 bases between. CDR1 is GTSNPN and CDR2 is SVGIG in the germline V gene (reference sequence). The CDR3 runs to 10 residues. The CDR3 spells CAWSQDEQYF. CDR3 nucleotides: TGTGCCTGGAGTCAGGACGAGCAGTACTTC.

This chain joins TRBV10-3 and TRBJ1-4; D may be TRBD1 (5 bases). CDR1 is ENHRY, CDR2 SYGVKD, per germline. This CDR3 spans 16 amino acids. V was cut by 3 bases and J by 1 base, with 12 bases left in between. In DNA, the CDR3 is TGTGCCATCAGTGATGGCGGGGCGGGAACTAATGAAAAACTGTTTTTT. Translated: CAISDGGAGTNEKLFF.

Notes on this clone: Other nucleotide sequences in the sample specify the same CDR3. The chain joins TRBV30 to TRBJ1-5; tentatively, D is TRBD1 (5 bases). Germline loops: CDR1 GTSNPN, CDR2 SVGIG (reference sequence). The CDR3 loop spans 13 amino acids. With 3 bases removed from V and 2 bases from J, the gap between germline ends came to 8 bases. This chain's CDR3 is CAWSSGGNQPQHF. Written as DNA, the CDR3 is TGTGCCTGGAGCTCGGGGGGCAATCAGCCCCAGCATTTT. Based on the CDR3 plus reference TRBV30 and TRBJ1-5, the full variable domain is SQTIHQWPATLVQPVGSPLSLECTVEGTSNPNLYWYRQAAGRGLQLLFYSVGIGQISSEVPQNLSASRPQDRQFILSSKKLLLSDSGFYLCAWSSGGNQPQHFGDGTRLSIL.

This clone was picked up a small number of times. The rearrangement joins TRBV4-1 to TRBJ2-1; the match to TRBD2 covers 9 bases. The CDR3 spans 16 residues. Trimming cost V 1 base and J 7 bases; bases outside gene matches: 8. Germline values: CDR1 MGHRA, CDR2 YSYEKL. CDR3 in DNA: TGCGCCAGCAGCCAAGGGCCAGCGGGAGGTTTAAATGAGCAGTTCTTC. This encodes CASSQGPAGGLNEQFF.

The V gene is TRBV10-3, the J gene TRBJ1-2; 9 nucleotides align to TRBD1. CDR3 size: 17 residues. With V trimmed by 0 bases and J by 3 bases, 8 bases remained unmatched. Looked up from germline, CDR1 is ENHRY and CDR2 is SYGVKD. The CDR3 reads CAISESGQGTKDYGYTF. DNA for the CDR3: TGTGCCATCAGTGAGTCGGGACAGGGCACTAAAGACTATGGCTACACCTTC.

The chain's CDR3 is CASKYGTSGSYEQYF. CDR3 nucleotides: TGTGCCAGCAAGTACGGGACTAGCGGCTCCTACGAGCAGTACTTC. J is TRBJ2-7 and V is TRBV6-1, with 11 bases aligning to TRBD2. The V segment lost 7 bases and the J segment 0 bases; nucleotides outside the gene matches: 5. This CDR3 region has 15 residues. CDR1 and CDR2 from the germline V gene are MNHNS and SASEGT.